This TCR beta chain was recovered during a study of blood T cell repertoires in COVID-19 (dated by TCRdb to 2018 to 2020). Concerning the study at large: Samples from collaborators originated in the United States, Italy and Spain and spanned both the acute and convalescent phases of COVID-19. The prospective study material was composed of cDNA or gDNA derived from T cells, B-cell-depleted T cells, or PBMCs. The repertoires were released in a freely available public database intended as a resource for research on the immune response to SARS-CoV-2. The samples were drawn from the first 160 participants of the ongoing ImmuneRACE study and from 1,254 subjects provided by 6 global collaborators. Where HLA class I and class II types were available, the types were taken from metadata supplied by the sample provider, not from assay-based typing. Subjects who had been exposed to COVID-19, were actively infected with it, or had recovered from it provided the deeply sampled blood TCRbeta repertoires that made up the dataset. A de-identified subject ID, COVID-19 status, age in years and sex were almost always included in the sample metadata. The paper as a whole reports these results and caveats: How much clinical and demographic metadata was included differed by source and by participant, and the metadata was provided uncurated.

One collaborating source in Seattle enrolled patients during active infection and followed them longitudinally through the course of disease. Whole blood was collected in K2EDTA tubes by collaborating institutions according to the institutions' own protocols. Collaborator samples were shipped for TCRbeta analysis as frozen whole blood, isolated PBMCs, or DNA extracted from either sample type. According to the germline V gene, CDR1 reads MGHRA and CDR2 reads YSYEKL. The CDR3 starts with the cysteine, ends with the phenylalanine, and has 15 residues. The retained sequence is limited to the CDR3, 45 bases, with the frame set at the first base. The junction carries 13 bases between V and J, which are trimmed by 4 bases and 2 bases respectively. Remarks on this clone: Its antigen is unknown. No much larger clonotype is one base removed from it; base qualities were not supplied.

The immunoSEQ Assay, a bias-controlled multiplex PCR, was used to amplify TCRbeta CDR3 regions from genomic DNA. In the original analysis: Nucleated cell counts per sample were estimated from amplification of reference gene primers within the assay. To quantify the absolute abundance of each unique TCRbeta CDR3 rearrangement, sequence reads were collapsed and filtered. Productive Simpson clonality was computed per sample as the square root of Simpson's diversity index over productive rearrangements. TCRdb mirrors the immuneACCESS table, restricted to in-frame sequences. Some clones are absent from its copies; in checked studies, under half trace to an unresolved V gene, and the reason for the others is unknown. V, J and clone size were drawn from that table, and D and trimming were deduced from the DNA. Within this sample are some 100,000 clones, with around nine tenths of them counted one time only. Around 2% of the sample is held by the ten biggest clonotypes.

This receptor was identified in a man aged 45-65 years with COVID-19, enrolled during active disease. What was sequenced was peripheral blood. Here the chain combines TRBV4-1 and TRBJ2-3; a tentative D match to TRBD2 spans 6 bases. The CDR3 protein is CASSPSGGFTDTQYF. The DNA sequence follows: TGCGCCAGCAGCCCCTCCGGAGGGTTCACAGATACGCAGTATTTT.